This TCR beta chain appears in the sequencing data of a study of blood T cell repertoires in COVID-19. At the level of the study: The United States, Italy and Spain supplied acute and convalescent COVID-19 samples. Nucleic acid was either cDNA or gDNA, and it came from T cells, B-cell-depleted T cells, or PBMCs.

Per the study methods: Reference gene primer amplification gave estimated nucleated cell counts. Here immunoSEQ multiplex PCR was the method, and the copy in TCRdb shows in-frame clones only, minus some. The V and J calls and the clone size are those of that table, but D and trimming were determined from the DNA. The sample consists of about 400,000 clones, roughly 90% of them appearing once. V lost 5 bases, J lost 4 bases, and 10 bases stayed unmatched. The CDR3 extends over 16 amino acids. Germline V gives CDR1 SGHAT, CDR2 FQNNGV. Material for sequencing was PBMCs or T cells enriched from blood (not recorded which). This TCR was recovered from a woman aged 40-49 years with acute COVID-19. The chain couples TRBV11-2 to TRBJ2-1; 8 bases are shared with TRBD2. Written as DNA, the CDR3 is TGTGCCAGCAGCGTACGGGGAACGGGGGGGTACAATGAGCAGTTCTTC. Translation gives CASSVRGTGGYNEQFF.